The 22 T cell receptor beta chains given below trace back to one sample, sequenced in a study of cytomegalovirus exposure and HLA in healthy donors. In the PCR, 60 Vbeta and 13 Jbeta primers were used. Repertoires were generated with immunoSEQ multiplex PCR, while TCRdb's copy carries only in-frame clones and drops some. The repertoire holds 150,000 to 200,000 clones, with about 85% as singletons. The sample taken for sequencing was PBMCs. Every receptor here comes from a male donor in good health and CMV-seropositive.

CDR3 DNA: TGCGCCAGCGGAACGGGAGTCTACAATGAGCAGTTCTTC. The encoded protein is CASGTGVYNEQFF. The J gene is TRBJ2-1, the V gene TRBV5-1, with D possibly matching TRBD2 (6 bases). V dropped 7 bases and J dropped 3 bases, with 11 bases sitting between them. Germline V CDR1 and CDR2: SGHRS, YFSETQ. This CDR3 comprises 13 residues.

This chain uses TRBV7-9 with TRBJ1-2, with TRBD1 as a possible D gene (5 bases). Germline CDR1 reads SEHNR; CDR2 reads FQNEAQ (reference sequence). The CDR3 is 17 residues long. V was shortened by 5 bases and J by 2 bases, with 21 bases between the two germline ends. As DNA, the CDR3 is TGTGCCAGCAGCCGTCTTTTAGGGTGGTCAGGGAACTATGGCTACACCTTC. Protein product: CASSRLLGWSGNYGYTF.

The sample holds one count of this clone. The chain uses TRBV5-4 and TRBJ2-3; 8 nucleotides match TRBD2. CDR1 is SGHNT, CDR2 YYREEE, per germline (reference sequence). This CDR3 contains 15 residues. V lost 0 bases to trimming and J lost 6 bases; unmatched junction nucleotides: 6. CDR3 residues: CASSLESGSVDTQYF. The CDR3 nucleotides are TGTGCCAGCAGCTTGGAAAGCGGGAGTGTGGATACGCAGTATTTT.

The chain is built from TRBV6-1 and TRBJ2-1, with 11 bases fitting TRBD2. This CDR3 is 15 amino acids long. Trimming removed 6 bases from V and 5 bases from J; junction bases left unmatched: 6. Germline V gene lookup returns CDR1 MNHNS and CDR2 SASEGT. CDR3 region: CASRHTGLADNEQFF. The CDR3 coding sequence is TGTGCCAGCAGGCACACGGGACTAGCGGACAATGAGCAGTTCTTC.

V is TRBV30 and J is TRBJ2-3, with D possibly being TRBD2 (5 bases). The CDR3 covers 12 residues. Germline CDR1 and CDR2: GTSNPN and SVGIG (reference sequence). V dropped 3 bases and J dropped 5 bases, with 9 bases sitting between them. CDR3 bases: TGTGCCTGGAGGCCTAGCCAAGATACGCAGTATTTT. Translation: CAWRPSQDTQYF. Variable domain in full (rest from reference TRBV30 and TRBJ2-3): SQTIHQWPATLVQPVGSPLSLECTVEGTSNPNLYWYRQAAGRGLQLLFYSVGIGQISSEVPQNLSASRPQDRQFILSSKKLLLSDSGFYLCAWRPSQDTQYFGPGTRLTVL.

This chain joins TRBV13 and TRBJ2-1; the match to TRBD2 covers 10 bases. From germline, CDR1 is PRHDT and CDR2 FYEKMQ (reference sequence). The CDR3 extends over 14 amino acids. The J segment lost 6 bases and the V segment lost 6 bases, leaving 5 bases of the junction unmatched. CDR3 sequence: CASSPSGRSNEQFF. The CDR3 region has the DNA TGTGCCAGCAGTCCTAGCGGGAGATCCAATGAGCAGTTCTTC. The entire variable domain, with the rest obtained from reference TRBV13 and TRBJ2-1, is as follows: AAGVIQSPRHLIKEKRETATLKCYPIPRHDTVYWYQQGPGQDPQFLISFYEKMQSDKGSIPDRFSAQQFSDYHSELNMSSLELGDSALYFCASSPSGRSNEQFFGPGTRLTVL.

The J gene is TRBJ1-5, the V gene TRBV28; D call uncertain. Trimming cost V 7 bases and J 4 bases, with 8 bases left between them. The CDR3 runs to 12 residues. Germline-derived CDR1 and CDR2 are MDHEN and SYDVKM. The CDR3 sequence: CASTNLNQPQHF. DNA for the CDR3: TGTGCCAGCACTAACTTAAATCAGCCCCAGCATTTT. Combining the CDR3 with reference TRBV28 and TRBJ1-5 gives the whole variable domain DVKVTQSSRYLVKRTGEKVFLECVQDMDHENMFWYRQDPGLGLRLIYFSYDVKMKEKGDIPEGYSVSREKKERFSLILESASTNQTSMYLCASTNLNQPQHFGDGTRLSIL.

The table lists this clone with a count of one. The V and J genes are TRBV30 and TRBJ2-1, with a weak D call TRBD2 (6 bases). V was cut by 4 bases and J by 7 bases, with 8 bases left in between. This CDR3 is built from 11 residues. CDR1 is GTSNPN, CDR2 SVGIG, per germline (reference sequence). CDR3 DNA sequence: TGTGCCTGGAAGGGACTGAATGAGCAGTTCTTC. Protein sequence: CAWKGLNEQFF. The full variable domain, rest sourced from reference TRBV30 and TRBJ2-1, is SQTIHQWPATLVQPVGSPLSLECTVEGTSNPNLYWYRQAAGRGLQLLFYSVGIGQISSEVPQNLSASRPQDRQFILSSKKLLLSDSGFYLCAWKGLNEQFFGPGTRLTVL.

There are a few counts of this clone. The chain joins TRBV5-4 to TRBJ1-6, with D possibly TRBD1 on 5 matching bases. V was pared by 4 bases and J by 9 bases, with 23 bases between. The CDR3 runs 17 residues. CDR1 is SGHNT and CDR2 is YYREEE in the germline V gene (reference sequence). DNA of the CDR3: TGTGCCAGCAGCATTGCAACAGGAGGGGCGCGGGGTTCACCCCTCCACTTT. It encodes CASSIATGGARGSPLHF. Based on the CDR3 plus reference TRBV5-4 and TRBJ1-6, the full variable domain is ETGVTQSPTHLIKTRGQQVTLRCSSQSGHNTVSWYQQALGQGPQFIFQYYREEENGRGNFPPRFSGLQFPNYSSELNVNALELDDSALYLCASSIATGGARGSPLHFGNGTRLTVT.

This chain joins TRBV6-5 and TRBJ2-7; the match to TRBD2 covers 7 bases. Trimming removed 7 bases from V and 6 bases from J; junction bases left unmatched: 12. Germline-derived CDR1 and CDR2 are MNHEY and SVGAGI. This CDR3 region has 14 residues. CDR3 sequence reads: CASKREVGSIEQYF. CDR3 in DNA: TGTGCCAGCAAACGGGAGGTCGGTTCGATCGAGCAGTACTTC.

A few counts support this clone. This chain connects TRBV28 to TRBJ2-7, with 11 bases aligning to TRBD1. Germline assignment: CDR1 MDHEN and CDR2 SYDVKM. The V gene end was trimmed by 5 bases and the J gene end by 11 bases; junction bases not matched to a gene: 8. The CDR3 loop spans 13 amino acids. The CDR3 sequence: CASSTPGQGVEYF. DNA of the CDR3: TGTGCCAGCAGTACTCCGGGACAGGGGGTTGAGTACTTC.

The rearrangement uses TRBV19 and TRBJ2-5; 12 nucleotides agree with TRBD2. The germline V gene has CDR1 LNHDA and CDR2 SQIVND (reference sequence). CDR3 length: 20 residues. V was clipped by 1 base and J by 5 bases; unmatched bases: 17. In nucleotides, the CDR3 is TGTGCCAGTAGTATAGGGGTGGGACTAGCGGGCCGCAGGGGGTTGGAGACCCAGTACTTC. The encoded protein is CASSIGVGLAGRRGLETQYF.

The CDR3 DNA reads TGTGCCACCAGCAGAGATCGAGGAGGGGTGGCGAACACTGAAGCTTTCTTT. Protein: CATSRDRGGVANTEAFF. This chain links TRBV15 with TRBJ1-1; D might be TRBD1 (5 bases). Germline values: CDR1 LNHNV, CDR2 YYDKDF (reference sequence). Trimming cost V 0 bases and J 1 base, with 15 bases left between them. The CDR3 runs to 17 residues. Full variable domain (rest looked up from reference TRBV15 and TRBJ1-1): DAMVIQNPRYQVTQFGKPVTLSCSQTLNHNVMYWYQQKSSQAPKLLFHYYDKDFNNEADTPDNFQSRRPNTSFCFLDIRSPGLGDTAMYLCATSRDRGGVANTEAFFGQGTRLTVV.

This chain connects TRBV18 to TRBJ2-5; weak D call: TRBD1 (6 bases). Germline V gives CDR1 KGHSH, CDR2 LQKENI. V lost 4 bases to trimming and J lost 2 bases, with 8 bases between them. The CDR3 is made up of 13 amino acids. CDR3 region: CASSQGEQETQYF. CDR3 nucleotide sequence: TGTGCCAGCTCACAGGGGGAGCAAGAGACCCAGTACTTC.

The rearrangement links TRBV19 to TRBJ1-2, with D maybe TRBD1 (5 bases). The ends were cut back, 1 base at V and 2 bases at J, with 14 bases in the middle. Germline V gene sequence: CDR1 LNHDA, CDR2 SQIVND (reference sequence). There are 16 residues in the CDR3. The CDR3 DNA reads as TGTGCCAGTAGTATAGCTCTCAGGGCAATGAACTATGGCTACACCTTC. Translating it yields CASSIALRAMNYGYTF.

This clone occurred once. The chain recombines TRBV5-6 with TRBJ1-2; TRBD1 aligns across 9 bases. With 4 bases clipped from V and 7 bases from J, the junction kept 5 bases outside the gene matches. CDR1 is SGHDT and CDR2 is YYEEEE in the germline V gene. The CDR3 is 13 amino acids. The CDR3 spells CASSRTGAGGYTF. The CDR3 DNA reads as TGTGCCAGCAGCCGGACAGGGGCGGGTGGCTACACCTTC.

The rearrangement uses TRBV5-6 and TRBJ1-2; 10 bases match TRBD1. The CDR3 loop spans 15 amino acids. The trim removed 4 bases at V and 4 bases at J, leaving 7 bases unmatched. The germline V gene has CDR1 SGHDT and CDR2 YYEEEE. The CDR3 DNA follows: TGTGCCAGCAGCCCGGGGACAGGGGCGGTCTATGGCTACACCTTC. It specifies CASSPGTGAVYGYTF.

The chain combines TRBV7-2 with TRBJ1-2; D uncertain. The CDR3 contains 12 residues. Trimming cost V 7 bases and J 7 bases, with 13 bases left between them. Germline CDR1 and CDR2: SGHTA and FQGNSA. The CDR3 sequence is CASTMARGGYTF. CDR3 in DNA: TGTGCCAGCACCATGGCACGGGGTGGCTACACCTTC.

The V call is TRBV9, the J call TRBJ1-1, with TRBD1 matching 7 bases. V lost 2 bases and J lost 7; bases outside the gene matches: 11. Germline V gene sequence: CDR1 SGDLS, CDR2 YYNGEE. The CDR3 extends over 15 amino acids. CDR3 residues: CASSVGGTDLIEAFF. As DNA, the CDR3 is TGTGCCAGCAGCGTCGGAGGGACAGACTTAATTGAAGCTTTCTTT.

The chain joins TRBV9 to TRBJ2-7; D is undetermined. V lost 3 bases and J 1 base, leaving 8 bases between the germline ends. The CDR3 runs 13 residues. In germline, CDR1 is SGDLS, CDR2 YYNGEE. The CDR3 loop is CASSGPRSYEQYF. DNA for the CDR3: TGTGCCAGCAGCGGCCCTCGGTCCTACGAGCAGTACTTC.

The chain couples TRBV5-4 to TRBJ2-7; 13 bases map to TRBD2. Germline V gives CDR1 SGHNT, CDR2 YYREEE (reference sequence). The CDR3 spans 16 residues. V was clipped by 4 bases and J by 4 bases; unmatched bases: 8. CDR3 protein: CASSREGLAGMYEQYF. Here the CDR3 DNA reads TGTGCCAGCAGCAGGGAGGGACTAGCGGGAATGTACGAGCAGTACTTC.

CDR3 protein: CASSDRRYEKLFF. In DNA form, the CDR3 reads TGTGCCAGCAGTGATAGGAGGTACGAAAAACTGTTTTTT. The V and J genes are TRBV27 and TRBJ1-4; D gene unclear. Trimming took off 5 bases at V and 8 bases at J, with 12 bases between the two ends. This CDR3 is built from 13 residues. CDR1 is MNHEY, CDR2 SMNVEV, per germline (reference sequence).